The source of this T cell receptor beta chain is a study of neurological immune-mediated disorders. The cDNA came from 5'RACE with 10-nucleotide random UMIs. Each CDR3 protein gets one entry after TCRdb re-called the 5' RACE reads with MiXCR. The sample records about 50,000 distinct CDR3 sequences, approximately 9.2% being singletons. Time point indicated: longitudinal time-point 3. PBMCs stored at -80 C, numbering 2 million, were the origin of the unsorted libraries. At least ten counts were recorded for this clonotype. The J segment lost 3 bases and the V segment lost 3 bases, leaving 10 bases of the junction unmatched. CDR1 DFQATT and CDR2 SNEGSKA come from the germline V gene (reference sequence). CDR3 length: 16 residues.

Sequencing input: PBMCs. The origin of this receptor is a woman between 40 and 55 years old in good health. V usage is TRBV20-1 and J usage is TRBJ2-1; the match to TRBD2 covers 8 bases. CDR3 region: CSARGEAGGLYNEQFF. In DNA, the CDR3 is TGCAGTGCTAGGGGGGAGGCGGGAGGTCTCTACAATGAGCAGTTCTTC.